A single sample is the source of the 20 T cell receptor beta chains below, sequenced in a study of patients and donors after allogeneic stem cell transplantation. TCRdb re-called the RT-PCR reads with MiXCR, one entry per CDR3 protein. The profile covers roughly 41,000 distinct CDR3 sequences, with roughly 29% appearing a single time and 60% to 80% taken by the ten largest. Sequences were obtained from blood, either unsorted or a sorted T cell fraction (not recorded which). These receptor sequences come from a human donor who was either an allogeneic HSCT recipient or a stem cell or donor lymphocyte infusion donor (not recorded which). It is not recorded whose cells these are; they may come from a transplant donor.

This rearrangement joins TRBV4-3 to TRBJ2-5, with D possibly being TRBD1 or TRBD2 (6 bases each). V lost 0 bases and J lost 6, with 20 bases in between. This CDR3 contains 17 residues. Germline loops: CDR1 LGHNA, CDR2 YSLEER. As DNA, the CDR3 is TGCGCCAGCAGCCAAGATCGGTCTTTGGGGGGCCTGAAGACCCAGTACTTC. Protein: CASSQDRSLGGLKTQYF.

This clonotype came up a few times. V usage is TRBV20-1 and J usage is TRBJ1-2; no definite D call. The V end lost 0 bases, the J end lost 7 bases, and 21 bases lay between the germline ends. Looked up from germline, CDR1 is DFQATT and CDR2 is SNEGSKA (reference sequence). The CDR3 totals 16 residues. In DNA form, the CDR3 reads TGCAGTGCTAGAGATGGTTCAGACGGAACCCTCGGTGGCTACACCTTC. Translated, it gives CSARDGSDGTLGGYTF.

The sample holds a few counts of this clonotype. J is TRBJ2-2 and V is TRBV6-4; D uncertain. Germline-derived CDR1 and CDR2 are MRHNA and SNTAGT. V dropped 3 bases and J dropped 1 base, with 6 bases sitting between them. The CDR3 is 14 amino acids. The CDR3 sequence is CASSEHRNTGELFF. CDR3 coding DNA: TGTGCCAGCAGTGAGCACAGGAACACCGGGGAGCTGTTTTTT.

This clonotype was found a few times. The rearrangement links TRBV18 to TRBJ1-1; the D is unclear. The CDR3 is made up of 13 amino acids. Germline values: CDR1 KGHSH, CDR2 LQKENI. V lost 5 bases to trimming and J lost 1 base, with 8 bases between them. The chain's CDR3 is CASSGRENTEAFF. In DNA form, the CDR3 reads TGTGCCAGCTCAGGCCGGGAGAACACTGAAGCTTTCTTT.

Comments on this clonotype: The junction and the germline gene differ at one end; a read error may be behind it. V and J are TRBV3-1 and TRBJ1-2, with 11 bases identical to TRBD1. CDR1 LGHDT and CDR2 YNNKEL come from the germline V gene (reference sequence). This CDR3 has 17 amino acids. CDR3 DNA: TGTGCCAGCACCCAACGGCCCCGGACAGGGGGCGACTATGGCTACACCTTC. This codes for CASTQRPRTGGDYGYTF.

The chain has TRBV29-1 and TRBJ2-7, with 7 positions matching TRBD2. Germline CDR1 and CDR2: SQVTM and ANQGSEA. The V and J ends lost 1 base and 0 bases, in that order; junction bases with no gene match: 12. The CDR3 has 17 amino acids. CDR3 sequence: CSVEGVTGEGYSYEQYF. The CDR3 region has the DNA TGCAGCGTTGAAGGGGTAACCGGGGAGGGATACTCCTACGAGCAGTACTTC.

V gene TRBV12-3 or TRBV12-4 combines with J gene TRBJ2-7; D may match TRBD1 or TRBD2 (5 bases each). The CDR3 consists of 14 residues. With 6 bases removed from V and 2 bases from J, the gap between germline ends came to 14 bases. The CDR3 is CASSPGPLPYEQYF. For the CDR3, the DNA is TGTGCCAGCAGCCCGGGACCTCTCCCCTACGAGCAGTACTTC.

On this clonotype itself: Germline and junction disagree at one end, which may indicate a read error. V gene TRBV20-1 combines with J gene TRBJ2-3, with 8 bases identical to TRBD2. The CDR3 totals 16 residues. Germline loops: CDR1 DFQATT, CDR2 SNEGSKA (reference sequence). The CDR3 DNA follows: TGTAGTGCTAGAGCCCCCCCGGGAGGGGCGGCAGATACGCAGTATTTT. It yields the protein CSARAPPGGAADTQYF.

V gene TRBV6-5 combines with J gene TRBJ1-2; D is unclear. With 0 bases removed from V and 4 bases from J, the gap between germline ends came to 15 bases. Germline-derived CDR1 and CDR2 are MNHEY and SVGAGI. This CDR3 spans 16 amino acids. CDR3 residues: CASSYSRAQLGYGYTF. CDR3 coding DNA: TGTGCCAGCAGTTACTCGAGAGCTCAGCTTGGCTATGGCTACACCTTC.

The chain combines TRBV7-9 with TRBJ1-2; D is undetermined. The CDR3 spans 16 residues. V lost 2 bases and J 0 bases, leaving 13 bases between the germline ends. Germline CDR1 SEHNR, CDR2 FQNEAQ (reference sequence). CDR3 sequence: CASSLPIHLANYGYTF. As DNA, the CDR3 is TGTGCCAGCAGCTTACCCATCCACCTCGCTAACTATGGCTACACCTTC.

This clonotype was detected a few times. J is TRBJ1-5 and V is TRBV20-1; no definite D call. This CDR3 spans 14 amino acids. CDR1 DFQATT and CDR2 SNEGSKA come from the germline V gene (reference sequence). V was trimmed by 2 bases and J by 2 bases, leaving 10 bases between them. The CDR3 bases are TGCAGTGCTAGACTACCGGTGGGCAATCAGCCCCAGCATTTT. This gives the protein CSARLPVGNQPQHF.

This clonotype came up a few times. The rearrangement links TRBV6-1 to TRBJ2-2; D may be TRBD1 (5 bases). CDR1 and CDR2 (germline): MNHNS, SASEGT. The V end was cut by 4 bases, the J end by 1 base, with 7 bases between. CDR3 size: 14 residues. CDR3: CASSVRENTGELFF. CDR3 nucleotides: TGTGCCAGCAGTGTCAGGGAGAACACCGGGGAGCTGTTTTTT.

The gene calls are TRBV4-3 and TRBJ2-1, with TRBD2 matching over 7 bases. V lost 0 bases and J lost 8; bases outside the gene matches: 1. Germline V CDR1 and CDR2: LGHNA, YSLEER. This CDR3 is 13 amino acids long. The CDR3 DNA reads TGCGCCAGCAGCCAAGATCGGGAGGATGAGCAGTTCTTC. Protein product: CASSQDREDEQFF.

V usage is TRBV20-1 and J usage is TRBJ1-5; D is uncertain. Trimming took off 5 bases at V and 7 bases at J, with 12 bases between the two ends. Germline V gene lookup returns CDR1 DFQATT and CDR2 SNEGSKA (reference sequence). CDR3 size: 12 residues. CDR3 residues: CSARSPNQPQHF. The CDR3 coding sequence is TGCAGTGCTCGGTCCCCGAACCAGCCCCAGCATTTT.

The rearrangement joins TRBV3-1 to TRBJ1-1; no reliable D call. Trimming shortened V by 3 bases and J by 5 bases, and 13 bases separated the two germline ends. The CDR3 length is 14 residues. Germline V lookup: CDR1 LGHDT, CDR2 YNNKEL (reference sequence). The CDR3 sequence: CASSHGFIITEAFF. The CDR3 bases are TGTGCCAGCAGCCATGGGTTTATAATAACTGAAGCTTTCTTT.

This clonotype was recorded a few times. V is TRBV4-2 and J is TRBJ1-2; D might be TRBD1 (6 bases). V gave up 5 bases and J gave up 1 base, with 17 bases separating them. The length of the CDR3 is 16 residues. Germline V gene lookup returns CDR1 LGHNA and CDR2 YNFKEQ. The CDR3 reads CASSSARDTINYGYTF. The CDR3 DNA is TGTGCCAGCAGCTCAGCCCGGGACACCATTAACTATGGCTACACCTTC.

The CDR3 protein is CASSPLAWADNEQFF. The CDR3 bases are TGTGCCAGCAGCCCACTAGCGTGGGCGGACAATGAGCAGTTCTTC. The chain recombines TRBV7-3 with TRBJ2-1; TRBD2 matches 7 bases. The J segment lost 5 bases and the V segment lost 5 bases, leaving 9 bases of the junction unmatched. Per germline, CDR1 SGHTA and CDR2 FQGTGA. The CDR3 has 15 amino acids.

V and J are TRBV28 and TRBJ2-6; D gene ambiguous. Germline-derived CDR1 and CDR2 are MDHEN and SYDVKM. CDR3 length: 15 amino acids. The germline V and J ends were trimmed by 4 bases and 0 bases, with 7 bases remaining between them. The CDR3 loop reads CASSSASSGANVLTF. In DNA form, the CDR3 reads TGTGCCAGCAGTTCAGCTAGCTCTGGGGCCAACGTCCTGACTTTC.

For this clonotype: Germline is not matched at one junction end, which may reflect a read error. The J gene is TRBJ2-7, the V gene TRBV12-3 or TRBV12-4; D possibly corresponds to TRBD2 (5 bases). The CDR3 is 12 residues long. The CDR3 reads CASSGSSYERYF. The CDR3 DNA reads TGTGCCAGCAGTGGGAGCTCCTACGAGCGGTACTTC.

The table lists this clonotype with a few counts. V is TRBV28 and J is TRBJ2-7, with D maybe TRBD1 (6 bases). Germline V gene lookup returns CDR1 MDHEN and CDR2 SYDVKM. V lost 7 bases and J lost 3, with 16 bases in between. CDR3 length: 14 amino acids. As DNA, the CDR3 is TGTGCCAGCAATATCGGGACACCTAGCTACGAGCAGTACTTC. Translation gives CASNIGTPSYEQYF.